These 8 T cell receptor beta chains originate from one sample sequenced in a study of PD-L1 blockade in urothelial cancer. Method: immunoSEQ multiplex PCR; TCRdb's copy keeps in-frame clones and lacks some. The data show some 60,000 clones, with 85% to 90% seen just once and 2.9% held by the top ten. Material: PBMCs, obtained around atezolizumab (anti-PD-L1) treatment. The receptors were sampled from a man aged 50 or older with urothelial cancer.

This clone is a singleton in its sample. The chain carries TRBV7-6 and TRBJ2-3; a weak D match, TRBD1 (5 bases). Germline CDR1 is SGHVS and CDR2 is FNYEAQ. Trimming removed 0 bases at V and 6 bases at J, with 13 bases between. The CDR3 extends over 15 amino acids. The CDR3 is CASSLAASGADTQYF. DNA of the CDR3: TGTGCCAGCAGCTTAGCGGCTAGTGGGGCGGATACGCAGTATTTT.

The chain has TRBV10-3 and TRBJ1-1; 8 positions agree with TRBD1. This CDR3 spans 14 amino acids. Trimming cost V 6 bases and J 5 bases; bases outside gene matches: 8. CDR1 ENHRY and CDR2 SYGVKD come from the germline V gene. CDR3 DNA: TGTGCCATCAGGCAGGACAGGGAAGGGACTGAAGCTTTCTTT. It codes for CAIRQDREGTEAFF.

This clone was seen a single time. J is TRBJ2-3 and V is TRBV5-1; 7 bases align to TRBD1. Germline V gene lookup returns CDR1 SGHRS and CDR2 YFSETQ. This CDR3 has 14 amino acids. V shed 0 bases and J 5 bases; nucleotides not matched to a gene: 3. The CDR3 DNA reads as TGCGCCAGCAGCTTGGGTCAGGGGGTAGATACGCAGTATTTT. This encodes CASSLGQGVDTQYF.

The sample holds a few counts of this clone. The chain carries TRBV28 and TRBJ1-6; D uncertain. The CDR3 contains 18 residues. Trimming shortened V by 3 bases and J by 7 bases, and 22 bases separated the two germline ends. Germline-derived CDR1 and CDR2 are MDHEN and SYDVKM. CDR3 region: CASSFRSASGNRNSPLHF. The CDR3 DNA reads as TGTGCCAGCAGTTTCCGGTCCGCCTCGGGGAATCGCAATTCACCCCTCCACTTT.

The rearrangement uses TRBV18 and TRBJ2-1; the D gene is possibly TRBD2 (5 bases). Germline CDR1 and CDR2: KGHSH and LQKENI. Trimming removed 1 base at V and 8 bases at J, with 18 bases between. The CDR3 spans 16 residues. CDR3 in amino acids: CASSPLSGKSGYEQFF. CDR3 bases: TGTGCCAGCTCACCACTGTCCGGGAAATCTGGCTATGAGCAGTTCTTC. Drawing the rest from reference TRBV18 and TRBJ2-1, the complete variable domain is NAGVMQNPRHLVRRRGQEARLRCSPMKGHSHVYWYRQLPEEGLKFMVYLQKENIIDESGMPKERFSAEFPKEGPSILRIQQVVRGDSAAYFCASSPLSGKSGYEQFFGPGTRLTVL.

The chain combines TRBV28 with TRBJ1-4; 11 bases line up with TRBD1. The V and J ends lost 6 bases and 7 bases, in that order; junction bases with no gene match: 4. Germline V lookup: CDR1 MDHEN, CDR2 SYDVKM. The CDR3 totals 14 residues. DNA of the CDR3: TGTGCCAGCAGCGGGGACAGGGGGGTTGAAAAACTGTTTTTT. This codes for CASSGDRGVEKLFF.

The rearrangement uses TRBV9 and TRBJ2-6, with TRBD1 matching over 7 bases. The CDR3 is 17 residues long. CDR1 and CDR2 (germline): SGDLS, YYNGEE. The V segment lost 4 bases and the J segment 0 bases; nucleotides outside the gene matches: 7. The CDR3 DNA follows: TGTGCCAGCAGCTCACGGGACAGCGGCTCTGGGGCCAACGTCCTGACTTTC. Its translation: CASSSRDSGSGANVLTF. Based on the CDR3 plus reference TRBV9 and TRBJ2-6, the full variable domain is DSGVTQTPKHLITATGQRVTLRCSPRSGDLSVYWYQQSLDQGLQFLIQYYNGEERAKGNILERFSAQQFPDLHSELNLSSLELGDSALYFCASSSRDSGSGANVLTFGAGSRLTVL.

CDR3 nucleotides: TGTGCCAGCAGCTCCCGCGGGGAGCTGTTTTTT. Protein: CASSSRGELFF. The chain uses TRBV2 and TRBJ2-2; D not resolved. The CDR3 spans 11 residues. Germline V CDR1 and CDR2: SNHLY, FYNNEI. V was clipped by 6 bases and J by 7 bases, with 6 bases between them.